Below are 7 T cell receptor beta chains sequenced from a single sample in a study of blood T cells in healthy people across ages. A J-beta primer mix and a sample-barcoded 5' primer were used in a second PCR of about 7 to 12 cycles. One entry per CDR3 protein, called by TCRdb with MiXCR from the 5' RACE reads. The sample consists of about 780,000 distinct CDR3 sequences, less than 80% of them appearing once. Sequencing was performed on blood. Every receptor here comes from a man aged 25-40 years in good health.

This clonotype was seen more than once but under ten times. V and J are TRBV9 and TRBJ2-5, with D hard to call. Trimming removed 6 bases from V and 5 bases from J, with 5 bases in between. Germline-derived CDR1 and CDR2 are SGDLS and YYNGEE. The length of the CDR3 is 10 residues. CDR3 DNA sequence: TGTGCCAGCATGGGGGAGACCCAGTACTTC. Translated: CASMGETQYF.

The chain couples TRBV6-5 to TRBJ2-5; 7 bases agree with TRBD2. Germline V lookup: CDR1 MNHEY, CDR2 SVGAGI. The V and J ends lost 2 bases and 2 bases, in that order; junction bases with no gene match: 5. This CDR3 is 15 amino acids long. CDR3 nucleotide sequence: TGTGCCAGCAGTTACGGGACTACTTTACAAGAGACCCAGTACTTC. Its translation is CASSYGTTLQETQYF.

The CDR3 DNA reads as TGTGCCAGCAGTTGGTTCGGGAGCTCCTACGAGCAGTACTTC. Translation: CASSWFGSSYEQYF. V usage is TRBV12-3 or TRBV12-4 and J usage is TRBJ2-7; the D gene is possibly TRBD2 (6 bases). The V end was cut by 4 bases, the J end by 0 bases, with 10 bases between. CDR3 length: 14 residues.

The chain combines TRBV6-2 or TRBV6-3 with TRBJ2-7, with D unclear. This CDR3 has 16 residues. With 0 bases removed from V and 2 bases from J, the gap between germline ends came to 14 bases. The germline gives CDR1 MNHEY, CDR2 SVGEGT. The CDR3 reads CASSYSMLTYTYEQYF. The CDR3 nucleotides are TGTGCCAGCAGTTACTCGATGCTGACATACACCTACGAGCAGTACTTC.

This clonotype was seen a few times. Here the CDR3 reads CASSSLIRFSGDTEAFF. The CDR3 DNA reads TGTGCCAGCAGCAGCTTAATACGGTTCTCCGGGGACACTGAAGCTTTCTTT. The chain has TRBV7-9 and TRBJ1-1; no reliable D call. Trimming shortened V by 5 bases and J by 3 bases, and 22 bases separated the two germline ends. The CDR3 totals 17 residues. Germline V gives CDR1 SEHNR, CDR2 FQNEAQ (reference sequence).

DNA for the CDR3: TGTGCCAGCAGCTCCGGACAGGGTATTGGCGAGCAGTACTTC. Amino acid sequence: CASSSGQGIGEQYF. This sequence joins TRBV7-9 and TRBJ2-4; 8 bases map to TRBD1. The J call may be faulty, since TRBJ2-7 better matches the DNA end. Germline V gives CDR1 SEHNR, CDR2 FQNEAQ (reference sequence). The CDR3 consists of 14 residues.

J is TRBJ1-1 and V is TRBV4-3; D ambiguous. V was shortened by 0 bases and J by 2 bases, with 10 bases between the two germline ends. The CDR3 runs to 15 residues. CDR1 is LGHNA and CDR2 is YSLEER in the germline V gene. CDR3 in DNA: TGCGCCAGCAGCCAAGATGGCAGGCCTAACACTGAAGCTTTCTTT. Encoded protein: CASSQDGRPNTEAFF.